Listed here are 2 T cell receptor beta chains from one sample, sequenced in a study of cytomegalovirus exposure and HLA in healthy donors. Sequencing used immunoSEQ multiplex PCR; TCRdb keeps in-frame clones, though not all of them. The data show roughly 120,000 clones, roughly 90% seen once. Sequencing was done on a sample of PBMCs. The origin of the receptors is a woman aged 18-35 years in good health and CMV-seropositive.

In DNA, the CDR3 is TGTGCCAGCAGCTTGGCCCGCGGGGGTAGCGGGGCGGTCGAGCAGTTCTTC. It specifies CASSLARGGSGAVEQFF. This chain uses TRBV7-9 with TRBJ2-1; 8 bases agree with TRBD2. The CDR3 loop spans 17 amino acids. V lost 3 bases and J lost 10; bases outside the gene matches: 17. Per germline, CDR1 SEHNR and CDR2 FQNEAQ (reference sequence).

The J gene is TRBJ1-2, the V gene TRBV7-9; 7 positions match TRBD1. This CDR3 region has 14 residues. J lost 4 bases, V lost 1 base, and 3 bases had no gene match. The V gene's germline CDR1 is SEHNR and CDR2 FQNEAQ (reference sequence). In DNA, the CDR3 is TGTGCCAGCAGCTTAGTGGGACAGCCCTATGGCTACACCTTC. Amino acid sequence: CASSLVGQPYGYTF. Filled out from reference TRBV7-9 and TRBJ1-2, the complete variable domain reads DTGVSQNPRHKITKRGQNVTFRCDPISEHNRLYWYRQTLGQGPEFLTYFQNEAQLEKSRLLSDRFSAERPKGSFSTLEIQRTEQGDSAMYLCASSLVGQPYGYTFGSGTRLTVV.